Included here is one T cell receptor (beta chain) sequence, with context. What antigen it recognizes has not been identified. The record has no base qualities; no much larger clone is one base away. These data belong to a study of shared clonotypes between healthy human individuals (dated by TCRdb to 2020 to 2022). Concerning the study at large: A few men and a couple of women, aged 18 to 49 years, made up the cohort. Per donor, three plates each were used for CD4 naive and CD4 memory, two for CD8 naive, and one for CD8 memory. To increase sequencing depth and limit assay-specific biases, TCR repertoire library preparation and sequencing were carried out by different laboratories using diverse techniques. To estimate repertoire size and how much clonotypes are shared between individuals, the study performed deep sequencing of blood TCR repertoires from five healthy adults. Per donor, leukapheresis produced somewhere between about 0.94 and 8.9 billion PBMCs. The full study reports these points: The small number of donors limited the genetic and exposure-history diversity represented. Pairwise subsampling indicated that sequencing depth was expected to affect the degree of clonotype sharing among donors. Only blood was sampled, and tissue TCR repertoires likely differ from those in blood. Estimated clonotype richness was generally larger for naive than for memory subsets. Higher generation probabilities were observed for clonotypes shared by all four sorted-subset donors than for non-shared clonotypes. About 4.5% of naive CD4, around 3.6% of naive CD8, approximately 2% of memory CD4, and around 0.4% of memory CD8 clonotypes were shared across four donors. Rarefaction of sorted-subset datasets indicated incomplete sequencing despite the large sequencing depth.

CD8 naive samples were CD45RO-negative cells positively selected for CCR7, giving a CD45RA+CCR7+ population that excluded TemRA cells. Donors were healthy HIV-negative adults with no recently reported acute infections or vaccinations. Only Caucasian adults living in Nashville, Tennessee, USA were represented among the donors. Blood was collected by leukapheresis, and PBMCs were isolated by Ficoll-Histopaque density gradient centrifugation and then cryopreserved in liquid nitrogen vapor phase. Purity and quantity of every magnetically sorted T cell population were checked by analytical flow cytometry. From each sorted fraction, genomic DNA was isolated and quantified by UV absorbance on a Nanodrop 2000c. The V and J ends are trimmed by 9 bases and 10 bases, leaving 15 bases between them. Measured from the cysteine to the phenylalanine, the CDR3 is 11 residues long. The kept DNA is CDR3 alone, 33 bases in frame from the first base. Based on the germline V gene (reference sequence), the CDR1 and CDR2 sequences are SEHNR and FQNEAQ.

Using the deep immunoSEQ assay, TCR CDR3 regions were amplified from genomic DNA by multiplex PCR. Genomic DNA extracted from each cell subset was distributed evenly over all wells of several immunoSEQ 96-well plates, and each plate served as one replicate. For sorted subsets, approximately 200 ng of genomic DNA, equivalent to 25,000 to 30,000 T cell genomes, went into each replicate PCR. Purified libraries were quantified with a Qubit 3.0 fluorometer, sized on a Bioanalyzer 2100, and re-quantified with the KAPA Library Quantification kit. A separate single-read 150-cycle Illumina NextSeq 550 flow cell was used to sequence each immunoSEQ 96-well plate. Per the original workflow: The immunoSEQ output contained only junctional sequences without quality scores, so filtering could not match that applied to full-length reads. Sequences were annotated with PyIR, a Python wrapper for IgBLAST v1.9, and V/J genes and CDR3 were assigned using IMGT germline references. Any read was removed if the V/J assignment was weak (E-value above 1e-6), the CDR3 was missing, or the read contained stop codons, out-of-frame junctions, or ambiguous translated residues. V3J clonotypes were defined as sequences sharing an identical inferred V gene, J gene, and CDR3 amino acid sequence. To compute the percentage overlap between repertoires, the number of shared unique clonotypes was divided by the size of the smaller repertoire. Three approaches were used to assess repertoire richness: RTK rarefaction, the Chao1 estimator, and Recon v2.1 estimates of unobserved clonotypes. For all TCRbeta clonotypes obtained by the gDNA method from four donors, generation probabilities were computed with OLGA. Held by TCRdb, this immuneACCESS table contains in-frame sequences only and omits some clones. Under half of the omission traces to an unresolved V gene where checked; the cause of the rest is unknown. V, J and clone size are those of that table, while D and trimming were read from the DNA. The sample table holds around 550,000 clones, of which 85% to 95% were seen once. The ten top clones hold approximately 0.11% of the sample.

The receptor comes from a woman aged 25-40 years in good health. What was sequenced was naive CD8+ T cells sorted from blood. The sample's cell subset or site label, decoded: CD45RA+CCR7+. The chain joins TRBV7-9 to TRBJ1-2, and TRBD1 may be the D gene, going by 6 matching bases. CDR3 protein: CAREALGAYTF. The DNA reads as follows: TGTGCCAGGGAGGCTTTGGGGGCCTACACCTTC.